A single sample gave rise to the 6 T cell receptor beta chains below, sequenced in a study of radiotherapy plus CTLA-4 blockade in lung cancer. Profiled with immunoSEQ multiplex PCR; TCRdb holds only in-frame clones, not every one. The repertoire holds 35,000 to 50,000 clones, with roughly four fifths as singletons. Sequencing used peripheral blood, obtained from a patient treated with radiotherapy plus ipilimumab. The source of these receptors is a human donor with non-small cell lung cancer who had a complete response to radiotherapy plus ipilimumab.

The sample holds a few counts of this clone. The chain employs TRBV6-5 and TRBJ2-7; TRBD1 is a possible D gene (6 bases). Germline CDR1 reads MNHEY; CDR2 reads SVGAGI. There are 15 residues in the CDR3. The germline V and J ends were trimmed by 6 bases and 2 bases, with 17 bases remaining between them. The CDR3 loop reads CASSLRGTTTYEQYF. The DNA for the CDR3 is TGTGCCAGCAGCCTCAGGGGCACCACAACCTACGAGCAGTACTTC.

This clone was seen once. This chain links TRBV28 with TRBJ2-1; perhaps TRBD2 as D (6 bases). The CDR3 is made up of 15 amino acids. CDR1 is MDHEN and CDR2 is SYDVKM in the germline V gene. The germline V and J ends were trimmed by 2 bases and 3 bases, with 11 bases remaining between them. In nucleotides, the CDR3 is TGTGCCAGCAGTTTACTCCGGGGGTTCTACAATGAGCAGTTCTTC. This translates into CASSLLRGFYNEQFF.

The chain uses TRBV4-3 and TRBJ2-5; 7 bases are shared with TRBD1. V dropped 0 bases and J dropped 0; count of bases not matched to a gene: 7. The CDR3 length is 17 residues. CDR1 is LGHNA and CDR2 is YSLEER in the germline V gene. The CDR3 spells CASSQDSGTEYQETQYF. The CDR3 bases are TGCGCCAGCAGCCAAGATTCCGGGACAGAATACCAAGAGACCCAGTACTTC.

This chain connects TRBV5-1 to TRBJ2-3, with TRBD1 matching over 7 bases. The germline V gene has CDR1 SGHRS and CDR2 YFSETQ. The CDR3 has 16 residues. J gave up 0 bases and V 3 bases, and 7 bases lay outside the gene matches. The CDR3 DNA follows: TGCGCCAGCAGCTCAGACAGGGCCCGTAGCACAGATACGCAGTATTTT. It is translated as CASSSDRARSTDTQYF.

The rearrangement links TRBV7-9 to TRBJ1-3, with 8 bases lining up with TRBD1. This CDR3 contains 15 residues. Germline values: CDR1 SEHNR, CDR2 FQNEAQ (reference sequence). Trimming removed 5 bases from V and 0 bases from J; junction bases left unmatched: 3. CDR3 DNA sequence: TGTGCCAGCAGCACAACAGGGGGCTCTGGAAACACCATATATTTT. Translating gives CASSTTGGSGNTIYF.

The table lists this clone with a few counts. The chain joins TRBV5-1 to TRBJ2-3, with 9 bases aligning to TRBD2. This CDR3 comprises 16 residues. The germline gives CDR1 SGHRS, CDR2 YFSETQ. Trimming at V came to 3 bases and at J to 0 bases, leaving 5 bases not matched to a gene. The CDR3 DNA is TGCGCCAGCAGCTGGACTGCGGGGGGGAGCACAGATACGCAGTATTTT. Its protein product is CASSWTAGGSTDTQYF.